This T cell receptor beta chain was observed in a study of T cells in Graves' hyperthyroidism and ophthalmopathy. Study-level findings and limits: Blood also contained most expanded thyroid clonotypes above 0.001.

Amplification of TCR beta CDR3 regions used RNA as the template. First-round RT-PCR with HTBI primers amplified the TCR CDR3 region. TCRdb recomputed calls from the multiplex PCR reads with MiXCR, one row per CDR3 protein. The sample shows about half a million distinct CDR3 sequences, about 20% of them seen only once. CDR1 SGHAT and CDR2 FQNNGV come from the germline V gene. This CDR3 contains 15 residues. Trimming stripped 1 base from V and 9 bases from J, with 18 bases between. Graves' hyperthyroidism showing no ophthalmopathy progression within 18 months was considered stable. This clonotype was seen ten or more times. What it recognizes is unknown.

The sample consisted of blood. The sequence derives from a man younger than 35 with Graves' hyperthyroidism. This chain joins TRBV11-2 and TRBJ2-5; the D gene is possibly TRBD1 (6 bases). The CDR3 bases are TGTGCCAGCAGCTTAGTGGTAGGGGACACTTGGCCCCAGTACTTC. The encoded protein is CASSLVVGDTWPQYF.